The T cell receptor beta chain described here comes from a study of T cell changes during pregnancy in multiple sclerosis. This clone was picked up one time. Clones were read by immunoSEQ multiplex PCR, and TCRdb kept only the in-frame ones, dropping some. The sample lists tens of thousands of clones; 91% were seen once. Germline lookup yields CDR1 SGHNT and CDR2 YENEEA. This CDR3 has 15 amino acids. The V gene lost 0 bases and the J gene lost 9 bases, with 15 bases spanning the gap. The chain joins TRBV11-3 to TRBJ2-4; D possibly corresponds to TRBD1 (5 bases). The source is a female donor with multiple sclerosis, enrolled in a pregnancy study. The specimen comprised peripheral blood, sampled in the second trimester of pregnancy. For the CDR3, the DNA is TGTGCCAGCAGCTTAGATTCTGGCAGGGATGGCATTCAGTACTTC. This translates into CASSLDSGRDGIQYF.